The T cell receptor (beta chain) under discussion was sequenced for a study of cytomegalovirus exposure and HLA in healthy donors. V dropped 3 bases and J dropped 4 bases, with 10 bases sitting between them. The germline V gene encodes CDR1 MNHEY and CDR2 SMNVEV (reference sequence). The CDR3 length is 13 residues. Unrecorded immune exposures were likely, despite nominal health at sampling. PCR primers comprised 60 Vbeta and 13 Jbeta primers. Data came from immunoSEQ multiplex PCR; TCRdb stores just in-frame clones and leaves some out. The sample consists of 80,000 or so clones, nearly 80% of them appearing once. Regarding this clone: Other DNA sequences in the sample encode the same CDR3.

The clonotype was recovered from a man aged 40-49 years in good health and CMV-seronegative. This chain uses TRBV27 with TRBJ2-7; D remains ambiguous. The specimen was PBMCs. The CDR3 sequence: CASSLGRTYEQYF. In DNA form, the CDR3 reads TGTGCCAGCAGTTTGGGCAGAACGTACGAGCAGTACTTC.